Sequencing of this TCR beta chain was carried out in a study of blood T cell repertoires in COVID-19. The method was immunoSEQ multiplex PCR; TCRdb's version includes in-frame clones alone and lacks a portion of them. This sample has just under 150,000 clones, with about 92% found just once. Germline V gene data show CDR1 as SGHTA and CDR2 as FQGNSA. With 4 bases clipped from V and 1 base from J, the junction kept 7 bases outside the gene matches. The CDR3 contains 16 residues. This rearrangement joins TRBV7-2 to TRBJ1-5, with 7 nucleotides matching TRBD1. The TCR comes from a human donor in a cohort sampled during active COVID-19. The sequenced sample consisted of peripheral blood. For the CDR3, the DNA is TGTGCCAGCAGCTCCTCCGGGACAGAGAGCAATCAGCCCCAGCATTTT. Translating it yields CASSSSGTESNQPQHF.